This T cell receptor beta chain was sequenced for a study of graft-versus-host responses after intestinal transplantation. Overall study: Multivisceral, liver-intestinal, or isolated intestinal transplants were performed in recipients. Recipients were all induced with anti-thymocyte globulin, then given tacrolimus and steroids for around three years.

Sequencing was performed with immunoSEQ multiplex PCR; in TCRdb, only in-frame clones are kept and a portion is missing. This sample yields fewer than 20,000 clones, of which 74% are seen a single time; 3% to 4.5% belongs to the top ten. To release intraepithelial and lamina propria lymphocytes, the graft tissue was processed. Points on this clone: Its antigen remains unknown.

Study outcomes and limitations: The study found high graft-versus-host to host-versus-graft clonal ratios in allografts of patients with graft-donor T cell macrochimerism. With peak circulating GvH clone levels came an association with early post-transplant HvG declines.

The sample consisted of ileum tissue, taken 14 days after transplant. The clonotype was recovered from a human patient who received an intestinal transplant, so some T cells may come from the graft donor.

The CDR3 spells CASSSSGSLGETQYF. CDR3 DNA sequence: TGCGCCAGCAGCTCCTCGGGCTCCTTGGGGGAGACCCAGTACTTC. This chain joins TRBV5-1 and TRBJ2-5; D unclear. Germline lookup yields CDR1 SGHRS and CDR2 YFSETQ. V was cut by 3 bases and J by 5 bases, with 17 bases left in between. This CDR3 comprises 15 residues.